This entry lists 17 T cell receptor beta chains sequenced from one sample in a study of human T cells and chemical hapten exposure. The sample's time point: patch test 1, 2 weeks after DPC sensitization. Treatment in this sample: therapeutic diphenylcyclopropenone sensitization with weekly scalp DPC. Via MiXCR, TCRdb re-called the RACE reads, giving one row per CDR3 protein. The sample includes under 450,000 distinct CDR3 sequences, nearly 5% of them seen just once. Sequencing used whole blood, obtained in connection with sensitization to the hapten diphenylcyclopropenone (DPC). The receptors stem from a woman between 45 and 65 years old with alopecia areata. Some clones in this sample may be carry-over from other donors' samples.

There are a few counts of this clonotype. This sequence joins TRBV24-1 and TRBJ1-2, with D unresolved. Germline loops: CDR1 KGHDR, CDR2 SFDVKD. The CDR3 has 15 residues. V shed 0 bases and J shed 3 bases, with 10 bases lying between them. CDR3 DNA: TGTGCCACCAGTGATTTGACCACAGTACACTATGGCTACACCTTC. Translating gives CATSDLTTVHYGYTF.

This clonotype was seen repeatedly, ten times or more. This chain connects TRBV6-5 to TRBJ1-5, with 11 nucleotides matching TRBD1. The CDR3 is made up of 16 amino acids. With V trimmed by 6 bases and J by 6 bases, 10 bases remained unmatched. Per germline, CDR1 MNHEY and CDR2 SVGAGI. The CDR3 bases are TGTGCCAGCAGACGCTCCTCCGGGACAGGGGGTCAGCCCCAGCATTTT. Translating gives CASRRSSGTGGQPQHF.

Many counts were recorded for this clonotype. The rearrangement joins TRBV27 to TRBJ2-7; 7 nucleotides match TRBD2. V shed 2 bases and J 3 bases; nucleotides not matched to a gene: 7. Germline V gives CDR1 MNHEY, CDR2 SMNVEV (reference sequence). CDR3 size: 15 residues. The CDR3 coding sequence is TGTGCCAGCAGTTTAACGCGCGGGAGTGTCTACGAGCAGTACTTC. Translated, it gives CASSLTRGSVYEQYF.

This chain connects TRBV2 to TRBJ2-5; 7 bases are shared with TRBD1. The CDR3 consists of 15 residues. After removal of 6 bases from V and 0 bases from J, the junction contained 7 bases not matched to a gene. Germline lookup yields CDR1 SNHLY and CDR2 FYNNEI. The CDR3 bases are TGTGCCAGCAGAGACGACAGGGATTACCAAGAGACCCAGTACTTC. Amino acids: CASRDDRDYQETQYF.

This clonotype was seen at least ten times. The chain combines TRBV7-2 with TRBJ2-2; D unresolved. This CDR3 has 14 amino acids. V was trimmed by 1 base and J by 1 base, leaving 4 bases between them. The germline V gene encodes CDR1 SGHTA and CDR2 FQGNSA. The chain's CDR3 is CASSLDGNTGELFF. The CDR3, as DNA: TGTGCCAGCAGCTTAGACGGGAACACCGGGGAGCTGTTTTTT.

This clonotype was found many times. The chain joins TRBV4-3 to TRBJ2-2, with TRBD2 identical over 8 bases. The germline V gene encodes CDR1 LGHNA and CDR2 YSLEER. CDR3 length: 18 residues. Losses at the gene ends were 1 base for V and 3 bases for J; bases not matched to a gene: 10. The CDR3 loop is CASSQGASGRRDTGELFF. CDR3 nucleotide sequence: TGCGCCAGCAGCCAAGGGGCGAGCGGGAGAAGGGACACCGGGGAGCTGTTTTTT.

The CDR3 sequence: CASSFSISGALSYEQYF. CDR3 coding DNA: TGTGCCAGCAGTTTCTCGATAAGCGGGGCGCTCTCCTACGAGCAGTACTTC. The J gene is TRBJ2-7, the V gene TRBV12-3 or TRBV12-4; TRBD2 aligns across 7 bases. V lost 3 bases, J lost 0 bases, and 11 bases stayed unmatched. The CDR3 loop spans 17 amino acids.

In its sample, this clonotype was seen a few times. The rearrangement joins TRBV4-2 to TRBJ2-3; D is uncertain. Trimming shortened V by 0 bases and J by 2 bases, and 6 bases separated the two germline ends. Per the germline V gene, CDR1 is LGHNA and CDR2 is YNFKEQ. The CDR3 sequence is 14 residues long. CDR3 region: CASSQDGDTDTQYF. The CDR3 nucleotides are TGTGCCAGCAGCCAAGATGGAGACACAGATACGCAGTATTTT.

This clonotype showed up just once. Written as DNA, the CDR3 is TGCAGTGCTAGACGGGACAGGGGCGGGGGTGAGCAGTTCTTC. Protein product: CSARRDRGGGEQFF. The chain recombines TRBV20-1 with TRBJ2-1; 10 bases line up with TRBD1. This CDR3 contains 14 residues. J was trimmed by 9 bases and V by 2 bases; bases with no gene match: 7. Germline V gene data show CDR1 as DFQATT and CDR2 as SNEGSKA (reference sequence).

V is TRBV18 and J is TRBJ2-5, with unresolved D. Trimming cost V 5 bases and J 1 base, with 11 bases left between them. CDR1 and CDR2 from the germline V gene are KGHSH and LQKENI. The CDR3 loop spans 14 amino acids. The CDR3 DNA follows: TGTGCCAGCTCAGCAAAGGCGTTCCAAGAGACCCAGTACTTC. This codes for CASSAKAFQETQYF. The full variable domain, with the rest looked up from reference TRBV18 and TRBJ2-5, is NAGVMQNPRHLVRRRGQEARLRCSPMKGHSHVYWYRQLPEEGLKFMVYLQKENIIDESGMPKERFSAEFPKEGPSILRIQQVVRGDSAAYFCASSAKAFQETQYFGPGTRLLVL.

In its sample, this clonotype was seen a few times. J is TRBJ2-5 and V is TRBV9, with 7 nucleotides matching TRBD1. Germline-derived CDR1 and CDR2 are SGDLS and YYNGEE. The CDR3 has 17 amino acids. The trim removed 0 bases at V and 3 bases at J, leaving 11 bases unmatched. Written as DNA, the CDR3 is TGTGCCAGCAGCGTAGACCCTCCACAGGGGACGAAAGAGACCCAGTACTTC. This encodes CASSVDPPQGTKETQYF.

This clonotype was counted at least ten times. The gene calls are TRBV29-1 and TRBJ2-1; 10 nucleotides agree with TRBD2. Trimming removed 6 bases from V and 4 bases from J; junction bases left unmatched: 12. The V gene's germline CDR1 is SQVTM and CDR2 ANQGSEA. The CDR3 loop spans 16 amino acids. CDR3 in amino acids: CSVEKAGGPRYNEQFF. CDR3 DNA: TGCAGCGTCGAGAAAGCGGGAGGGCCGCGATACAATGAGCAGTTCTTC.

This clonotype was seen ten or more times. The CDR3 nucleotides read TGTGCCAGCAGCTTACCAACGGGACAGGGTCTCACAGATACGCAGTATTTT. Its protein is CASSLPTGQGLTDTQYF. This sequence joins TRBV7-9 and TRBJ2-3, with TRBD1 identical over 9 bases. The length of the CDR3 is 17 residues. Losses at the gene ends were 2 bases for V and 2 bases for J; bases not matched to a gene: 8. CDR1 is SEHNR and CDR2 is FQNEAQ in the germline V gene (reference sequence).

Ten or more counts support this clonotype. The chain uses TRBV6-1 and TRBJ1-2; TRBD1 might be the D (6 bases). This CDR3 is built from 15 residues. The germline V gene has CDR1 MNHNS and CDR2 SASEGT. Trimming took 8 bases from V and 5 from J, leaving 21 bases between them. CDR3 sequence (DNA): TGTGCCAGCTTTATCGGGGGCTCAATTGGGTATGGCTACACCTTC. Translation: CASFIGGSIGYGYTF.

The sample holds many counts of this clonotype. The V call is TRBV18, the J call TRBJ1-5; D gene unclear. Looked up from germline, CDR1 is KGHSH and CDR2 is LQKENI. The CDR3 runs 13 residues. Trimming shortened V by 3 bases and J by 7 bases, and 10 bases separated the two germline ends. DNA for the CDR3: TGTGCCAGCTCACCCGAGAGCTGGCAGCCCCAGCATTTT. Its translation: CASSPESWQPQHF.

This clonotype has at least ten counts. This chain joins TRBV4-2 and TRBJ1-5; a possible D gene is TRBD1 (5 bases). Trimming cost V 0 bases and J 6 bases, with 9 bases left between them. CDR1 and CDR2 from the germline V gene are LGHNA and YNFKEQ. This CDR3 spans 14 amino acids. CDR3 loop: CASSQDGGGQPQHF. For the CDR3, the DNA is TGTGCCAGCAGCCAAGATGGGGGGGGTCAGCCCCAGCATTTT.

This clonotype was picked up many times. The chain has TRBV19 and TRBJ2-2; perhaps TRBD1 as D (5 bases). Germline V lookup: CDR1 LNHDA, CDR2 SQIVND (reference sequence). This CDR3 contains 16 residues. Trimming pared 3 bases from V and 7 bases from J, leaving 18 bases between. The DNA for the CDR3 is TGTGCCAGTAGTATCAATTCGGGCAGGGCGAGCGGGGAGCTGTTTTTT. Protein sequence: CASSINSGRASGELFF.